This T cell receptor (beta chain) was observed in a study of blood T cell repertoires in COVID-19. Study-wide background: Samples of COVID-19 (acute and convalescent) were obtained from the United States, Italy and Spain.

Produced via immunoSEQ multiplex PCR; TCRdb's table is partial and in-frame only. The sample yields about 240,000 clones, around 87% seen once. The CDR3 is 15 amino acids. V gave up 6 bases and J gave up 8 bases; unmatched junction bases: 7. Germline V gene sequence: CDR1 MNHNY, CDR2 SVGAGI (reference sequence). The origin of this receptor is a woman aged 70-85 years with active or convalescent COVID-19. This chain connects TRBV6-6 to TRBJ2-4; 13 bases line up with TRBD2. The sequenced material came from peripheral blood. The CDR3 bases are TGTGCCAGCAGACGGACTAGCGGGGGCCAAGACATTCAGTACTTC. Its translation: CASRRTSGGQDIQYF.